In this sample, the clone carrying this T cell receptor (beta chain) turned up a few times. The data derive from a study of cytomegalovirus exposure and HLA in healthy donors. The length of the CDR3 is 14 residues. With 6 bases clipped from V and 6 bases from J, the junction kept 6 bases outside the gene matches. Per germline, CDR1 MNHEY and CDR2 SVGAGI. PCR was performed using 60 Vbeta and 13 Jbeta primers. The table came from immunoSEQ multiplex PCR; TCRdb's copy has only in-frame clones and leaves some out. This sample has around 67,000 clones, with 55% to 65% found just once. The sequence came from a woman aged 50 to 60 in good health and CMV-seronegative. The genes are TRBV6-5 and TRBJ2-7, with 12 bases lining up with TRBD2. Sequencing was performed on PBMCs. CDR3: CASSGLAGLSEQYF. CDR3 bases: TGTGCCAGCAGCGGACTAGCGGGACTCAGCGAGCAGTACTTC.